A selection of T cell receptor beta chains follows, all from one sample in a study of CD8 T cells in Susac syndrome. In TCRdb, the immunoSEQ multiplex PCR reads were re-called with MiXCR into one record per CDR3 protein. The table lists roughly 160,000 distinct CDR3 sequences, around 96% of them singletons. Source material: CD4+ T cells from PBMCs. The receptors were sampled from a human donor in good health. Both conserved end residues are part of each CDR3. The order of the fields is CDR3 length, V gene, clone size, D gene, J gene, CDR3 DNA, CDR3 protein. D genes are given only for firm matches. For some rows the clone size is stated as once, few or many, or as a class when expanded; others skip it.

length: 14; V: TRBV5-1; size: NA; D: TRBD2; J: TRBJ2-3; DNA: TGCGCCAGCAGCTTAGGGACTAGCGAAGATACGCAGTATTTT; CDR3: CASSLGTSEDTQYF
length: 14; V: TRBV20-1; size: NA; D: NA; J: TRBJ2-7; DNA: TGCAGTGCTAGCATAGGGCTCGATTCCTACGAGCAGTACTTC; CDR3: CSASIGLDSYEQYF
length: 15; V: TRBV15; size: NA; D: NA; J: TRBJ1-6; DNA: TGTGCCACCAGCAGAGACCAACAGGGTCGGTCACCCCTCCACTTT; CDR3: CATSRDQQGRSPLHF
length: 14; V: TRBV20-1; size: NA; D: TRBD2; J: TRBJ2-5; DNA: TGCAGTGTAGGGTCGGGGGGGGTGCAAGAGACCCAGTACTTC; CDR3: CSVGSGGVQETQYF
length: 13; V: TRBV3-1; size: NA; D: TRBD1; J: TRBJ2-2; DNA: TGTGCCAGCAGCCGGACAGGCACCGGGGAGCTGTTTTTT; CDR3: CASSRTGTGELFF
length: 15; V: TRBV19; size: NA; D: NA; J: TRBJ2-5; DNA: TGTGCCAGTAGCAACCGCCGAACCGGGGAAGAGACCCAGTACTTC; CDR3: CASSNRRTGEETQYF
length: 17; V: TRBV6-2/TRBV6-3; size: once; D: TRBD2; J: TRBJ2-5; DNA: TGTGCCAGCAGTTACTTCGGTAGCGGGGGGGCCAGAGAGACCCAGTACTTC; CDR3: CASSYFGSGGARETQYF
length: 14; V: TRBV12-3/TRBV12-4; size: NA; D: NA; J: TRBJ2-7; DNA: TGTGCCAGCAGTCCACCCCTGGCCGTCTACGAGCAGTACTTC; CDR3: CASSPPLAVYEQYF
length: 14; V: TRBV29-1; size: once; D: TRBD1; J: TRBJ1-5; DNA: TGCAGCGTACTTACAGGGGGAGAGGGGCTGGCCCAGCATTTT; CDR3: CSVLTGGEGLAQHF
length: 13; V: TRBV18; size: NA; D: NA; J: TRBJ2-7; DNA: TGTGCCAGCTCACCACCGTCCCGACTCGAGCAGTACTTC; CDR3: CASSPPSRLEQYF
length: 14; V: TRBV5-1; size: NA; D: NA; J: TRBJ2-7; DNA: TGCGCCAGCAGCTTGGTCGAGGTACCAGGCGAGCAGTACTTC; CDR3: CASSLVEVPGEQYF
length: 13; V: TRBV7-2; size: once; D: NA; J: TRBJ2-7; DNA: TGTGCCAGCAGCCCGCGGTCCGGCTACGAGCAGTACTTC; CDR3: CASSPRSGYEQYF
length: 17; V: TRBV20-1; size: NA; D: NA; J: TRBJ1-5; DNA: TGCAGTGCTAGCCGACCCGATGGGGAAGGGAGCAATCAGCCCCAGCATTTT; CDR3: CSASRPDGEGSNQPQHF
length: 13; V: TRBV7-9; size: NA; D: NA; J: TRBJ2-3; DNA: TGTGCCAGCTATCCTGCCGGGGCAGATACGCAGTATTTT; CDR3: CASYPAGADTQYF
length: 13; V: TRBV15; size: NA; D: NA; J: TRBJ2-7; DNA: TGTGCCACCAGCAGAAGACTAGACTACGAGCAGTACTTC; CDR3: CATSRRLDYEQYF
length: 12; V: TRBV6-1; size: NA; D: NA; J: TRBJ2-5; DNA: TGTGCCAGCAGCCGGACGGGAGAGACCCAGTACTTC; CDR3: CASSRTGETQYF
length: 12; V: TRBV20-1; size: NA; D: TRBD2; J: TRBJ2-7; DNA: TGCAGTGCTAGGGATGGGAGCGGGGGGAACCGCTTC; CDR3: CSARDGSGGNRF
length: 15; V: TRBV14; size: NA; D: NA; J: TRBJ1-1; DNA: TGTGCCAGCAGCCCAAGATGGTCAGGGAACACTGAAGCTTTCTTT; CDR3: CASSPRWSGNTEAFF
length: 13; V: TRBV29-1; size: NA; D: NA; J: TRBJ1-5; DNA: TGCAGCGTTCGCCAGAATAGCAATCAGCCCCAGCATTTT; CDR3: CSVRQNSNQPQHF
length: 14; V: TRBV9; size: NA; D: NA; J: TRBJ1-6; DNA: TGTGCCAGCAGCACCACTTCCAGCCAGTCACCCCTCCACTTT; CDR3: CASSTTSSQSPLHF
length: 16; V: TRBV9; size: NA; D: NA; J: TRBJ2-2; DNA: TGTGCCAGCAGCGTAGTCGCAGGTTTGAACACCGGGGAGCTGTTTTTT; CDR3: CASSVVAGLNTGELFF
length: 14; V: TRBV20-1; size: NA; D: NA; J: TRBJ2-7; DNA: TGCAGTGCTAGAGACGGTACAGGGAGGAGCGAGCAGTACTTC; CDR3: CSARDGTGRSEQYF
length: 12; V: TRBV30; size: NA; D: TRBD2; J: TRBJ2-5; DNA: TGTGCGATGTTAGCGGGGGTAGAGACCCAGTACTTC; CDR3: CAMLAGVETQYF
length: 16; V: TRBV6-5; size: NA; D: NA; J: TRBJ1-1; DNA: TGTGCCAGCAGTTACTCCTGGACATATATGAACACTGAAGCTTTCTTT; CDR3: CASSYSWTYMNTEAFF
length: 16; V: TRBV20-1; size: NA; D: TRBD2; J: TRBJ2-1; DNA: TGCAGTGCCCTCCCTCGGACTAGCGGGGGGTACAATGAGCAGTTCTTC; CDR3: CSALPRTSGGYNEQFF
length: 13; V: TRBV6-2/TRBV6-3; size: NA; D: NA; J: TRBJ2-3; DNA: TGTGCCAGCAGTTACTCGAAGGTAGATACGCAGTATTTT; CDR3: CASSYSKVDTQYF
length: 18; V: TRBV9; size: NA; D: TRBD2; J: TRBJ2-1; DNA: TGTGCCAGCAGCGTAGAAGGGACTAGCGGGGGTAGGTACAATGAGCAGTTCTTC; CDR3: CASSVEGTSGGRYNEQFF
length: 13; V: TRBV20-1; size: NA; D: NA; J: TRBJ2-5; DNA: TGCAGTGCTCTAGTGGGCTGGCAAGAGACCCAGTACTTC; CDR3: CSALVGWQETQYF
length: 14; V: TRBV18; size: NA; D: TRBD1; J: TRBJ1-2; DNA: TGTGCCAGCTCACCAAGACAGGGGGAGGAAGGCTACACCTTC; CDR3: CASSPRQGEEGYTF
length: 13; V: TRBV5-1; size: NA; D: NA; J: TRBJ2-7; DNA: TGCGCCAGCAGCTTGACTCTGAGCTACGAGCAGTACTTC; CDR3: CASSLTLSYEQYF
length: 14; V: TRBV29-1; size: NA; D: NA; J: TRBJ2-3; DNA: TGCAGCGTTGAACGCCCACAGGGTAGGGATACGCAGTATTTT; CDR3: CSVERPQGRDTQYF
length: 14; V: TRBV4-2; size: NA; D: NA; J: TRBJ1-6; DNA: TGTGCCAGCAGCCACCGGGACGGGAATTCACCCCTCCACTTT; CDR3: CASSHRDGNSPLHF
length: 16; V: TRBV11-1; size: NA; D: TRBD2; J: TRBJ2-7; DNA: TGTGCCAGCAGCTCCAGTATAGCGGGGACGACCTACGAGCAGTACTTC; CDR3: CASSSSIAGTTYEQYF
length: 10; V: TRBV20-1; size: NA; D: NA; J: TRBJ1-4; DNA: TGCAGTGCCCACAGTGAAAAACTGTTTTTT; CDR3: CSAHSEKLFF
length: 14; V: TRBV28; size: NA; D: TRBD2; J: TRBJ2-7; DNA: TGTGCCAGCAGTTTGACCGGGACTAGCCCCGAGCAGTACTTC; CDR3: CASSLTGTSPEQYF
length: 14; V: TRBV4-3; size: NA; D: NA; J: TRBJ1-6; DNA: TGCGCCAGCAGCCAAGATGCCCAGGGCGGACCCCTCCACTTT; CDR3: CASSQDAQGGPLHF
length: 14; V: TRBV5-7; size: NA; D: NA; J: TRBJ1-6; DNA: TGTGCCAGCAGCCCGACGGAAGATAATTCACCCCTCCACTTT; CDR3: CASSPTEDNSPLHF
length: 15; V: TRBV3-1; size: NA; D: NA; J: TRBJ2-7; DNA: TGTGCCAGCAGTCATTCCCCGGGAACAGGCGGCGTGCAGTACTTC; CDR3: CASSHSPGTGGVQYF
length: 14; V: TRBV29-1; size: NA; D: NA; J: TRBJ1-1; DNA: TGCAGCGTTGCCCCCGGCCTAATGAACACTGAAGCTTTCTTT; CDR3: CSVAPGLMNTEAFF
length: 14; V: TRBV4-3; size: NA; D: NA; J: TRBJ1-6; DNA: TGCGCCAGCAGCCAAACCGGGCACACGACACCCCTCCACTTT; CDR3: CASSQTGHTTPLHF